The 21 T cell receptor beta chains given below trace back to one sample, sequenced in a study of T cells in women clearing cervical HPV infection. Clones were read by immunoSEQ multiplex PCR, and TCRdb kept only the in-frame ones, dropping some. This listing includes approximately 33,000 clones. The source material was blood buffy coat. The origin of the receptors is a woman between 18 and 75 years old with a cervical HPV16 infection that either progressed to CIN3+ or cleared (not recorded which).

Comments on this clone: A junction boundary mismatches the germline segment, possibly from a read error. The read terminates 3 residues before the CDR3 end, so the remaining end is supplied by the germline J gene. The J gene is TRBJ1-4, the V gene TRBV4-2; D is unresolved. CDR1 is LGHNA and CDR2 is YNFKEQ in the germline V gene. The CDR3 is 16 amino acids. CDR3: CASSQADGRRNEKLFF. The sequenced part of the CDR3 DNA is TGCGCCAGCAGCCAAGCAGACGGCAGGAGGAATGAAAAA.

Comment on this clone: The read ends 3 residues before the CDR3 terminus; that terminus is restored from the germline J gene. V gene TRBV18 combines with J gene TRBJ2-1; TRBD1 matches 9 bases. The CDR3 totals 16 residues. CDR1 is KGHSH, CDR2 LQKENI, per germline. V lost 3 bases, J lost 6 bases, and 9 bases stayed unmatched. The covered CDR3 bases are TGTGCCAGCTCACCCACCAATACAGGGGGCTTCAATGAG. Protein product: CASSPTNTGGFNE. The whole CDR3 sequence reads CASSPTNTGGFNEQFF.

Remarks on this clone: The CDR3 is cut off 3 residues early in the read; its end comes from the germline J gene. The chain employs TRBV14 and TRBJ2-3; TRBD2 is a possible D gene (5 bases). The V gene lost 5 bases and the J gene lost 1 base, with 19 bases spanning the gap. The CDR3 contains 17 residues. Germline CDR1 and CDR2: SGHDN and FVKESK. CDR3 bases read: TGTGCCAGCAGCGATGTCGTTAGGAGTAGCGGCACAGATACG. Protein product: CASSDVVRSSGTDT. The whole CDR3 is CASSDVVRSSGTDTQYF.

Regarding this clone: The read comes to an end 3 residues before the CDR3 does, leaving the germline J gene to fill in the end. The chain recombines TRBV2 with TRBJ1-3; D is uncertain. This CDR3 spans 12 amino acids. V lost 7 bases and J lost 0, with 4 bases in between. In germline, CDR1 is SNHLY, CDR2 FYNNEI. The CDR3 loop reads CASTFSGNTIYF. The CDR3 bases that were read are TGTGCCAGCACATTCTCTGGAAACACC.

CDR3 DNA (partial): TGCAGCTCGGCGGATACAGGGGAGGCTTCTGAA. Residues: CSSADTGEASE. The CDR3 in full is CSSADTGEASEAFF. This chain connects TRBV29-1 to TRBJ1-1, with TRBD1 matching 7 bases. The CDR3 end lies 3 residues beyond the end of the read and is filled in from the germline J gene. CDR1 and CDR2 (germline): SQVTM, ANQGSEA. This CDR3 has 14 amino acids. V was pared by 8 bases and J by 6 bases, with 15 bases of the junction left unmatched.

Remarks on this clone: The read gets to within 3 residues of the CDR3 end, and the germline J gene fills in the rest. This chain connects TRBV19 to TRBJ1-2; D ambiguous. The CDR3 consists of 13 residues. CDR1 and CDR2 (germline): LNHDA, SQIVND (reference sequence). CDR3 sequence reads: CASTLAKAYDYTF. The sequenced CDR3 bases are TGTGCCAGTACTCTCGCCAAAGCCTACGAC.

To note about this clone: The read ends 3 residues early relative to the CDR3; the germline J gene fills the gap. The rearrangement uses TRBV19 and TRBJ2-3; 7 bases are shared with TRBD2. The CDR3 has 17 residues. Germline CDR1 LNHDA, CDR2 SQIVND (reference sequence). CDR3 loop: CATKARGSGVKWETQYF. The part of the CDR3 DNA that was read is TGTGCCACCAAAGCCCGGGGCAGCGGGGTAAAATGGGAGACG.

Notes on this clone: The junction does not match germline at one end; this may be a read error. The sequenced fragment ends 3 residues before the CDR3 boundary, so the rest is inferred from the germline J gene. Other DNA sequences in this sample translate to the same CDR3. This chain uses TRBV29-1 with TRBJ1-3; maybe TRBD1 (6 bases). Germline lookup yields CDR1 SQVTM and CDR2 ANQGSEA. The CDR3 spans 13 residues. Here the CDR3 reads CSVQGTLGNTIYF. CDR3 DNA, as far as it was read: TGCAGCGTTCAGGGGACGTTGGGAAACACG.

As concerns this clone: The sequence runs out 3 residues before the end of the CDR3; the remainder is reconstructed from the germline J gene. V gene TRBV7-9 combines with J gene TRBJ1-2; unclear D gene. CDR3 length: 14 residues. Germline loops: CDR1 SEHNR, CDR2 FQNEAQ (reference sequence). The CDR3 region is CASSWTRTSDDYTF. The part of the CDR3 DNA that was read is TGTGCCAGCAGCTGGACGAGGACTAGCGACGAC.

To note about this clone: The CDR3 end lies 3 residues beyond the end of the read and is filled in from the germline J gene. The gene calls are TRBV5-1 and TRBJ2-6, with TRBD1 as a possible D gene (6 bases). The CDR3 contains 18 residues. Between the trimmed V and J ends, which lost 2 bases and 4 bases, there was a span of 19 bases. Germline-derived CDR1 and CDR2 are SGHRS and YFSETQ. CDR3 DNA (partial): TGCGCCAGCAGCTTCCGGGGACATGGGAAAACGGGGGCCAACGTC. Translation gives CASSFRGHGKTGANV. The complete CDR3 reads CASSFRGHGKTGANVLTF.

With respect to this clone: The CDR3 end falls 3 residues outside the read, so it is completed with the germline J gene. The chain links TRBV28 to TRBJ1-3; tentatively, D is TRBD1 (6 bases). The germline CDR1 and CDR2 sequences are MDHEN and SYDVKM. The CDR3 has 14 amino acids. Trimming shortened V by 7 bases and J by 4 bases, and 14 bases separated the two germline ends. The part of the CDR3 DNA that was read is TGTGCCAGCACCTTAGGGACACTGGGAAACACC. Translated: CASTLGTLGNT. The CDR3 in full is CASTLGTLGNTIYF.

A remark on this clone: The observed sequence ends 3 residues before the CDR3 terminus, with the missing tail filled in from the germline J gene. V usage is TRBV7-2 and J usage is TRBJ1-2; D perhaps matches TRBD1 (5 bases). Germline V lookup: CDR1 SGHTA, CDR2 FQGNSA. Deletions cut 8 bases from V and 3 bases from J, with 13 bases between. There are 13 residues in the CDR3. CDR3 sequence reads: CASRGEGDYGYTF. The CDR3 bases that were read are TGTGCCAGCCGGGGGGAGGGAGACTATGGC. The full variable domain, rest sourced from reference TRBV7-2 and TRBJ1-2, is GAGVSQSPSNKVTEKGKDVELRCDPISGHTALYWYRQSLGQGLEFLIYFQGNSAPDKSGLPSDRFSAERTGGSVSTLTIQRTQQEDSAVYLCASRGEGDYGYTFGSGTRLTVV.

On this clone: The CDR3 goes on 3 residues after the read ends, and that part is filled in from the germline J gene. The J gene is TRBJ2-7, the V gene TRBV2; 8 bases fit TRBD1. The J segment lost 0 bases and the V segment lost 6 bases, leaving 4 bases of the junction unmatched. The CDR3 contains 14 residues. Germline V CDR1 and CDR2: SNHLY, FYNNEI. The chain's CDR3 is CASRRQGFSYEQYF. The DNA read from the CDR3 is TGTGCCAGCAGAAGACAGGGGTTCTCCTACGAG.

In the case of this clone: The sequence runs out 3 residues before the end of the CDR3; the remainder is reconstructed from the germline J gene. V gene TRBV2 combines with J gene TRBJ2-1; TRBD1 agrees at 8 bases. J lost 8 bases, V lost 6 bases, and 15 bases had no gene match. CDR1 and CDR2 (germline): SNHLY, FYNNEI. CDR3 size: 16 residues. CDR3 DNA (partial): TGTGCCAGCAGCGGAGGTGGCGGACAGGGTCGGGATGAG. It translates to CASSGGGGQGRDE. The entire CDR3 reads CASSGGGGQGRDEQFF.

With regard to this clone: The read ends 3 residues shy of where the CDR3 ends; the end is completed using the germline J gene. The chain carries TRBV12-3 or TRBV12-4 and TRBJ2-3; TRBD1 matches at 8 bases. This CDR3 has 15 residues. CDR3: CASRRDRTTQFPQYF. The sequenced part of the CDR3 DNA is TGTGCCAGCAGACGGGACAGGACTACTCAATTTCCG.

Notes on this clone: From the germline J gene comes the end of the CDR3, since the read stops 3 residues before it. J is TRBJ2-1 and V is TRBV4-2; 7 bases align to TRBD1. CDR3 length: 16 residues. V was pared by 4 bases and J by 7 bases, with 13 bases of the junction left unmatched. Germline CDR1 and CDR2: LGHNA and YNFKEQ. CDR3 DNA, as far as it was read: TGTGCCAGCAGCCTTTACGTCGGCCCGACAGGGAATGAG. It codes for CASSLYVGPTGNE. The whole CDR3 sequence is CASSLYVGPTGNEQFF.

Remarks on this clone: The CDR3 goes on 3 residues after the read ends, and that part is filled in from the germline J gene. The rearrangement links TRBV19 to TRBJ1-3; 7 bases fit TRBD1. This CDR3 comprises 15 residues. After removal of 4 bases from V and 4 bases from J, the junction contained 7 bases not matched to a gene. CDR1 and CDR2 (germline): LNHDA, SQIVND (reference sequence). The sequenced part of the CDR3 DNA is TGTGCCAGTAGTACACGACAGGGAAAGGGAAACACC. Protein product: CASSTRQGKGNT. The full CDR3 protein reads CASSTRQGKGNTIYF.

About this clone: Read sequence stops 3 residues before the CDR3 end, and the germline J gene provides the missing end. This sequence joins TRBV7-2 and TRBJ2-3, with TRBD2 as a possible D gene (5 bases). Trimming cost V 3 bases and J 4 bases, with 8 bases left between them. Germline CDR1 is SGHTA and CDR2 is FQGNSA. The CDR3 loop spans 13 amino acids. The sequenced part of the CDR3 DNA is TGTGCCAGCAGCTTGGAGCGGCCAGATACG. Translated, it gives CASSLERPDT. The whole CDR3 sequence reads CASSLERPDTQYF.

On this clone: The read terminates 3 residues ahead of where the CDR3 ends, so the germline J gene completes it. J is TRBJ1-2 and V is TRBV20-1; D is unresolved. This CDR3 region has 11 residues. Deletions cut 5 bases from V and 3 bases from J, with 7 bases between. Germline CDR1 is DFQATT and CDR2 is SNEGSKA (reference sequence). The chain's CDR3 is CSAPLDYGYTF. The covered CDR3 bases are TGCAGTGCTCCCCTAGACTATGGC.

Comments on this clone: Sequencing ends 3 residues short of the CDR3 end; the germline J gene provides the rest. The chain recombines TRBV19 with TRBJ2-3, with D perhaps matching TRBD1 (6 bases). The CDR3 sequence is 15 residues long. Germline lookup yields CDR1 LNHDA and CDR2 SQIVND (reference sequence). The sequenced part of the CDR3 DNA is TGTGCCAGTAGTGCGGACAGAGATAGCAATCAGCCG. It specifies CASSADRDSNQP. The entire CDR3 protein reads CASSADRDSNQPQYF.

As regards this clone: The read ends 3 residues before the CDR3 terminus; that terminus is restored from the germline J gene. This chain links TRBV2 with TRBJ2-3; D perhaps matches TRBD2 (6 bases). Deletions cut 7 bases from V and 2 bases from J, with 16 bases between. CDR3 length equals 15 residues. Germline loops: CDR1 SNHLY, CDR2 FYNNEI. The CDR3 region is CASTRSEGLTDTQYF. CDR3 DNA (partial): TGTGCCAGCACCCGCTCGGAGGGACTCACAGATACG.